This entry is about one TCR beta chain. V was clipped by 7 bases and J by 1 base, with 5 bases between them. The CDR3 runs 12 residues. The method was immunoSEQ multiplex PCR; TCRdb's version includes in-frame clones alone and lacks a portion of them. The repertoire holds 70,000 or so clones, with roughly 94% as singletons. This sample was taken from a study of control samples from healthy donors and cancer patients. The sequencing sample was made of blood. The gene calls are TRBV12-3 or TRBV12-4 and TRBJ1-5; unclear D gene. This receptor was taken from a woman between 35 and 50 years old in good health. This chain's CDR3 is CASNLSNQPQHF. Written as DNA, the CDR3 is TGTGCCAGCAACTTGAGCAATCAGCCCCAGCATTTT.